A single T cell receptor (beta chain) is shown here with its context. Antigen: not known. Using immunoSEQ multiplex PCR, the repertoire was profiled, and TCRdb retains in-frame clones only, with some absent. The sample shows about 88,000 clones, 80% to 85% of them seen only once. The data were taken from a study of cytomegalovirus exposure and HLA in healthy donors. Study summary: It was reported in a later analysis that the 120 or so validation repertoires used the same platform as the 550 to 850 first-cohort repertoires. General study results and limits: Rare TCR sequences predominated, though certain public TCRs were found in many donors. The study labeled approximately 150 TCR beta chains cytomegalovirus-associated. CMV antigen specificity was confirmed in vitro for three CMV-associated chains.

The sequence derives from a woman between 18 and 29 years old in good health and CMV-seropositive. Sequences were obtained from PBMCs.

The CDR3 loop reads CASSQGEGPQPQHF. CDR3 nucleotides: TGCGCCAGCAGCCAAGGGGAGGGGCCTCAGCCCCAGCATTTT. This rearrangement joins TRBV4-1 to TRBJ1-5; D might be TRBD1 (5 bases). From germline, CDR1 is MGHRA and CDR2 YSYEKL. Trimming pared 1 base from V and 6 bases from J, leaving 10 bases between. The CDR3 is 14 residues long.